This T cell receptor beta chain was documented in a study of CD8 T cells in ankylosing spondylitis. Findings and caveats of the study: Blood of patients with ankylosing spondylitis appeared to be characterized by a TCR beta motif of several highly homologous variants. Disease-associated clonotypes exhibited CD8+ identity and were relatively infrequent in peripheral blood. According to the report, clones linked to the disease were significantly enriched in matched synovial fluid samples taken from ankylosing spondylitis patients.

Per germline, CDR1 KGHDR and CDR2 SFDVKD. V was pared by 5 bases and J by 6 bases, with 7 bases between. CDR3 length: 12 residues. With molecular barcodes, quantitative 5'-RACE was used to make the TCR beta libraries. In TCRdb, the 5' RACE reads were re-called with MiXCR into one record per CDR3 protein. Seen here are 500,000 to 550,000 distinct CDR3 sequences, about an eighth observed once, and the top ten hold approximately 6.2%. With respect to this clonotype: The antigen remains undetermined.

The sequence came from a male donor with ankylosing spondylitis. Source material: blood, either unsorted or a sorted T cell fraction (not recorded which). This chain connects TRBV24-1 to TRBJ2-1; no clear D gene. The CDR3 DNA is TGTGCCACCAGTGTCGGAGTCAATGAGCAGTTCTTC. Translated, it gives CATSVGVNEQFF.